These T cell receptor beta chains were read from a single sample in a study of blood T cell repertoires in COVID-19. The table came from immunoSEQ multiplex PCR; TCRdb's copy has only in-frame clones and leaves some out. The sample lists over 200,000 clones, about nine tenths occurring once. The specimen was PBMCs or T cells enriched from blood (not recorded which). Source of these receptors: a man aged 25 to 40 who had recovered from COVID-19. The CDR3 runs from the conserved cysteine through the conserved F or W. A D gene is named only where the DNA matches it firmly. Clone size is stated in some rows and not others, as once, few, many or a class when expanded.

>TRBV24-1|.|TRBJ2-3|TRBD2
CATSDLEASGRTDTQYF
TGTGCCACCAGTGATTTGGAGGCTAGCGGTCGCACAGATACGCAGTATTTT
>TRBV30|few|TRBJ2-2|TRBD1
CAGTGTGGGGELFF
TGTGCCGGAACCGGGACAGGGGGCGGCGGGGAGCTGTTTTTT
>TRBV2|.|TRBJ2-5|TRBD2
CASRITSEETQYF
TGTGCCAGCAGAATTACTAGCGAAGAGACCCAGTACTTC
>TRBV30|.|TRBJ2-1|.
CAWTQTSTDEQFF
TGTGCCTGGACCCAAACTAGTACCGATGAGCAGTTCTTC
>TRBV27|.|TRBJ2-1|TRBD2
CASSYGGAYNEQFF
TGTGCCAGCAGTTACGGGGGGGCCTACAATGAGCAGTTCTTC
>TRBV15|.|TRBJ2-1|TRBD2
CATEGTSGGNEQFF
TGTGCCACCGAGGGGACTAGCGGGGGGAATGAGCAGTTCTTC
>TRBV10-3|once|TRBJ2-7|TRBD2
CAISERRLASVYEQYF
TGTGCCATCAGTGAGCGAAGACTAGCCTCCGTGTACGAGCAGTACTTC
>TRBV28|.|TRBJ1-3|TRBD1
CASGDSTTGSGNTIYF
TGTGCCAGCGGGGATTCTACGACAGGGTCTGGAAACACCATATATTTT
>TRBV27|once|TRBJ1-2|TRBD1
CASSSPATGGYGYTF
TGTGCCAGCAGTTCCCCCGCGACAGGGGGCTATGGCTACACCTTC
>TRBV3-1/TRBV3-2|once|TRBJ1-1|.
CASSRTSGGTEAFF
TGTGCCAGCAGCCGGACATCGGGTGGGACTGAAGCTTTCTTT
>TRBV28|.|TRBJ2-7|.
CAASSAGTYEQYF
TGTGCCGCGAGCTCGGCGGGAACCTACGAGCAGTACTTC
>TRBV25-1|few|TRBJ1-5|TRBD1
CASSPGQMGNQPQHF
TGTGCCAGCAGTCCGGGACAGATGGGCAATCAGCCCCAGCATTTT
>TRBV21-1|.|TRBJ2-2|.
CASSTTSGRFTGELFF
TGTGCCAGCAGCACAACTAGCGGGAGGTTTACCGGGGAGCTGTTTTTT
>TRBV2|.|TRBJ2-1|TRBD2
CASNLAAKMNEQFF
TGTGCCAGCAATCTAGCGGCCAAGATGAATGAGCAGTTCTTC
>TRBV3-1/TRBV3-2|.|TRBJ1-1|.
CASSQVGVRGLVTEAFF
TGTGCCAGCAGCCAAGTGGGTGTCAGGGGCCTGGTCACTGAAGCTTTCTTT
>TRBV28|.|TRBJ1-1|.
CASSSIPLGGTEAFF
TGTGCCAGCAGTTCTATCCCGCTGGGAGGAACTGAAGCTTTCTTT
>TRBV24-1|.|TRBJ2-3|.
CATSGTDPTDTQYF
TGTGCCACCAGTGGTACAGATCCCACGGATACGCAGTATTTT
>TRBV5-5|.|TRBJ1-5|.
CASSLEGGFGPQHF
TGTGCCAGCAGCTTGGAAGGAGGGTTCGGACCCCAGCATTTT
>TRBV24-1|.|TRBJ1-5|TRBD1
CATSDSTTGNQPQHF
TGTGCCACCAGTGATTCGACGACAGGGAATCAGCCCCAGCATTTT
>TRBV28|.|TRBJ1-5|.
CASSVKGGQPQHF
TGTGCCAGCAGTGTAAAAGGGGGTCAGCCCCAGCATTTT
>TRBV7-2|.|TRBJ1-2|.
CASSLVANYGYTF
TGTGCCAGCAGCTTGGTAGCTAACTATGGCTACACCTTC
>TRBV28|.|TRBJ1-2|.
CASSLLSGANYGYTF
TGTGCCAGCAGTTTATTATCGGGGGCTAACTATGGCTACACCTTC
>TRBV11-2|.|TRBJ2-7|.
CASSLGRVGYEQYF
TGTGCCAGCAGCTTAGGCAGGGTTGGCTACGAGCAGTACTTC
>TRBV12-3/TRBV12-4|.|TRBJ1-1|.
CASTDGSARAFF
TGTGCCAGCACCGACGGGAGTGCACGGGCTTTCTTT
>TRBV5-1|.|TRBJ2-1|TRBD1
CASSIAGGANLNEQFF
TGCGCCAGCAGCATCGCAGGGGGCGCGAATTTGAATGAGCAGTTCTTC
>TRBV24-1|.|TRBJ2-3|TRBD1
CATSESGTALGDTQYF
TGTGCCACCAGTGAATCCGGGACAGCTTTAGGGGATACGCAGTATTTT
>TRBV21-1|once|TRBJ2-7|.
CASSKAAAGQWYEQYF
TGTGCCAGCAGCAAAGCGGCGGCGGGCCAGTGGTACGAGCAGTACTTC
>TRBV27|.|TRBJ1-1|TRBD1
CASSFGRGRTEAFF
TGTGCCAGCAGTTTCGGCAGGGGGCGAACTGAAGCTTTCTTT
>TRBV15|.|TRBJ2-7|.
CATSRSGASYEQYF
TGTGCCACCAGCAGATCGGGAGCTTCCTACGAGCAGTACTTC
>TRBV7-2|once|TRBJ2-2|.
CASSSFMAGSGELFF
TGTGCCAGCAGCTCCTTTATGGCGGGGAGCGGGGAGCTGTTTTTT
>TRBV30|.|TRBJ1-4|TRBD1
CAWRYGTGSEKLFF
TGTGCCTGGAGGTACGGGACAGGGAGTGAAAAACTGTTTTTT
>TRBV12-3/TRBV12-4|.|TRBJ1-2|.
CASRRQAFYGYTF
TGTGCCAGCAGACGACAGGCCTTCTATGGCTACACCTTC
>TRBV5-4|.|TRBJ2-7|TRBD1
CASSPGTEVYEQYF
TGTGCCAGCAGCCCCGGGACAGAAGTATACGAGCAGTACTTC
>TRBV5-1|.|TRBJ1-5|.
CASSSAGHQPQHF
TGCGCCAGCAGCTCCGCGGGACATCAGCCCCAGCATTTT
>TRBV9|.|TRBJ2-4|.
CASTGAGIGNIQYF
TGTGCCAGCACCGGTGCGGGAATCGGGAACATTCAGTACTTC
>TRBV29-1|.|TRBJ2-3|.
CSVANPSGDTQYF
TGCAGCGTTGCTAATCCTAGTGGGGATACGCAGTATTTT
>TRBV10-3|few|TRBJ2-7|TRBD1
CAISESGTGGYEQYF
TGTGCCATCAGTGAGAGCGGGACAGGGGGCTACGAGCAGTACTTC
>TRBV7-2|once|TRBJ2-5|TRBD2
CASSLVYGAGGQETQYF
TGTGCCAGCAGCTTAGTTTATGGAGCGGGAGGCCAAGAGACCCAGTACTTC
>TRBV6-5|.|TRBJ1-1|TRBD1
CASSYSGQATEAFF
TGTGCCAGCAGTTACTCGGGACAGGCCACTGAAGCTTTCTTT
>TRBV29-1|.|TRBJ2-7|TRBD1
CSVLSDRDGEQYF
TGCAGCGTTCTGTCGGACAGGGATGGCGAGCAGTACTTC
>TRBV11-1|.|TRBJ2-2|TRBD1
CASSSPGQGRTGELFF
TGTGCCAGCAGCTCGCCGGGACAGGGTCGGACCGGGGAGCTGTTTTTT
>TRBV7-2|.|TRBJ1-3|.
CASSLAGGGTSGNTIYF
TGTGCCAGCAGCTTAGCAGGGGGGGGGACCTCTGGAAACACCATATATTTT
>TRBV14|once|TRBJ2-5|.
CASSLLNSGETQYF
TGTGCCAGCAGCCTACTAAACTCTGGAGAGACCCAGTACTTC
>TRBV7-2|.|TRBJ2-7|TRBD2
CASSPRGGSYEQYF
TGTGCCAGCAGCCCTCGGGGGGGGTCCTACGAGCAGTACTTC
>TRBV25-1|.|TRBJ1-1|.
CASSDPTRGTEAFF
TGTGCCAGCAGTGACCCCACCCGGGGCACTGAAGCTTTCTTT
>TRBV3-1/TRBV3-2|.|TRBJ2-1|.
CASSHINRDNEQFF
TGTGCCAGCAGCCATATTAACAGGGATAATGAGCAGTTCTTC
>TRBV9|.|TRBJ2-3|TRBD2
CASSGGGSTDTQYF
TGTGCCAGCAGCGGCGGGGGGTCCACAGATACGCAGTATTTT
>TRBV4-1|.|TRBJ2-5|TRBD2
CASSRHPRAGGGKETQYF
TGCGCCAGCAGCCGACACCCCCGGGCGGGGGGAGGTAAAGAGACCCAGTACTTC
>TRBV4-2|.|TRBJ2-3|TRBD1
CASSQGVWDRVGDTQYF
TGTGCCAGCAGCCAAGGTGTCTGGGACAGGGTAGGAGATACGCAGTATTTT
>TRBV10-2|once|TRBJ2-1|TRBD2
CASSVSGRNNEQFF
TGCGCCAGCAGTGTTAGCGGGAGGAACAATGAGCAGTTCTTC
>TRBV11-2|.|TRBJ2-7|.
CASSPKRVGGIPYEQYF
TGTGCCAGCAGCCCAAAAAGGGTAGGCGGGATACCCTACGAGCAGTACTTC